This T cell receptor beta chain was profiled in a study of cytomegalovirus exposure and HLA in healthy donors. The wider study: Samples from HLA-typed donors yielded about 85 million unique TCRs in an early data release.

Researchers ran the PCR with 60 Vbeta and 13 Jbeta primers. Measured with immunoSEQ multiplex PCR; TCRdb has only the in-frame clones, and not every one. This table holds approximately 160,000 clones, 60% to 85% found once. This clone was counted a few times. The antigen is unknown. Study results and limitations: Earlier analysis found most TCR beta V segments productive about 87% or about 30% of the time. A later analysis revealed that TCR association rates differed between HLA loci, peaking at DRB1 and bottoming out at HLA-C. The classifier, whose performance was assessed in both the original and validation cohorts, reportedly diagnosed cytomegalovirus status with high specificity and sensitivity.

The trim removed 4 bases at V and 7 bases at J, leaving 13 bases unmatched. CDR1 is MGHRA, CDR2 YSYEKL, per germline. The CDR3 is 15 amino acids. The chain is built from TRBV4-1 and TRBJ2-7; 7 bases match TRBD1. Sample: PBMCs. This sequence was found in a woman aged 50 to 60 in good health and CMV-seropositive. The CDR3 loop reads CASSRGTVPAGEQYF. CDR3 bases: TGCGCCAGCAGCCGAGGGACAGTACCTGCCGGGGAGCAGTACTTC.